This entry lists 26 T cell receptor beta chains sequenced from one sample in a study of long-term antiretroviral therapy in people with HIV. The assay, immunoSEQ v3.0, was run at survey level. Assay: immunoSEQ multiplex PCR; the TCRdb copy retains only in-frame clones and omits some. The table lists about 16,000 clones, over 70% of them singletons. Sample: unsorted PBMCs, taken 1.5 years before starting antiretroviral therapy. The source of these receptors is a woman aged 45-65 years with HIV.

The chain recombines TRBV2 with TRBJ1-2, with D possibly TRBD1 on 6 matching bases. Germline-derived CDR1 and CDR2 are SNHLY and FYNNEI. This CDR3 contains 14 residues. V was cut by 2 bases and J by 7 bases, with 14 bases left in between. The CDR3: CASSESRGIGGYTF. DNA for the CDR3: TGTGCCAGCAGTGAAAGTAGGGGGATAGGTGGCTACACCTTC.

This chain's CDR3 is CAWRLTGNEQYF. The CDR3 DNA is TGTGCCTGGAGATTGACAGGGAACGAGCAGTACTTC. The rearrangement uses TRBV30 and TRBJ2-7, with 7 bases lining up with TRBD1. This CDR3 is built from 12 residues. Per the germline V gene, CDR1 is GTSNPN and CDR2 is SVGIG (reference sequence). After removal of 3 bases from V and 5 bases from J, the junction contained 4 bases not matched to a gene.

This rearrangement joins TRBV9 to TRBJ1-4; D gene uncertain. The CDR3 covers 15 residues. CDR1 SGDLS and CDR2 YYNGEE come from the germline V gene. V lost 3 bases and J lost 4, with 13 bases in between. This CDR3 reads CASSADMARNEKLFF. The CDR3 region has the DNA TGTGCCAGCAGCGCCGATATGGCCCGTAATGAAAAACTGTTTTTT.

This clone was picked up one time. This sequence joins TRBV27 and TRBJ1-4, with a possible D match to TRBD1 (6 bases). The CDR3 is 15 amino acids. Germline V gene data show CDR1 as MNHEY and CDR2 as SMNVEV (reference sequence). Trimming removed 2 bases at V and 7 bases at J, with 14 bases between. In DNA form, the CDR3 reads TGTGCCAGCAGTTTAACCCCCCTGGACAGTGAAAAACTGTTTTTT. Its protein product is CASSLTPLDSEKLFF.

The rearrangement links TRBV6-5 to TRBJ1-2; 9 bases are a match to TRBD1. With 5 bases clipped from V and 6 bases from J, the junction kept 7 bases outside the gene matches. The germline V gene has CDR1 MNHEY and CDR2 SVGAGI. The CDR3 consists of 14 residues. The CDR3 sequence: CASSKQGATDGYTF. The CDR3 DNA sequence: TGTGCCAGCAGTAAACAGGGGGCGACGGATGGCTACACCTTC.

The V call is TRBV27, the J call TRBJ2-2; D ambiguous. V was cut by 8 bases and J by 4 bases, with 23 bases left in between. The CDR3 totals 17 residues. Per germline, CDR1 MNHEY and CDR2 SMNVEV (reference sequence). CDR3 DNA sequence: TGTGCCAGCGGAGCAGGAAGCCATTATAGAGGCACCGGGGAGCTGTTTTTT. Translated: CASGAGSHYRGTGELFF.

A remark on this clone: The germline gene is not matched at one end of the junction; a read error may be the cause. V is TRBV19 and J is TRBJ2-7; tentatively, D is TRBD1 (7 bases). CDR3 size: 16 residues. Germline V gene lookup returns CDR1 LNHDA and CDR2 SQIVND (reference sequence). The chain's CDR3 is CASSLQGGTVSYEQYF. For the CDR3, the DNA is TGTGCTAGTAGTCTCCAAGGGGGGACAGTATCCTACGAGCAGTACTTC.

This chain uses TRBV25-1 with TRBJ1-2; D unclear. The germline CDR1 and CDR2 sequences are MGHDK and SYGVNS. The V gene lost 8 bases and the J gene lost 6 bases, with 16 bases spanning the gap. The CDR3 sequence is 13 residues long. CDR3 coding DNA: TGTGCCAGCTCGGACCCTTCGACGGATGGCTACACCTTC. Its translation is CASSDPSTDGYTF.

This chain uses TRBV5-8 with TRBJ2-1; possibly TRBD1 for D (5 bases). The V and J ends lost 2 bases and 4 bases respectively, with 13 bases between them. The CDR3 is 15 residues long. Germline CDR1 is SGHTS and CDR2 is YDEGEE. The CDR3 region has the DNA TGTGCCAGCAGCTTTGCAGGGATGATTTACAATGAGCAGTTCTTC. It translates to CASSFAGMIYNEQFF. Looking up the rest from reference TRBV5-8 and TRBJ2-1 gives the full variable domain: EAGVTQSPTHLIKTRGQQATLRCSPISGHTSVYWYQQALGLGLQFLLWYDEGEERNRGNFPPRFSGRQFPNYSSELNVNALELEDSALYLCASSFAGMIYNEQFFGPGTRLTVL.

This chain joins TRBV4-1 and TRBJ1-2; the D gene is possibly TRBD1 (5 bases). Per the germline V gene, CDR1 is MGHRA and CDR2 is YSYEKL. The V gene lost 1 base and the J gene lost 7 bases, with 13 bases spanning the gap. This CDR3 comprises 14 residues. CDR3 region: CASSQVGTATGYTF. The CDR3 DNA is TGCGCCAGCAGCCAAGTCGGGACTGCTACTGGCTACACCTTC.

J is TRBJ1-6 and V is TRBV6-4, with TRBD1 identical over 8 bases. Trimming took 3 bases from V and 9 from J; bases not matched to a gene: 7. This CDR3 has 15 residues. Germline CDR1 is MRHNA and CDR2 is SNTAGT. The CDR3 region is CASSETSGTGSPLHF. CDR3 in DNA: TGTGCCAGCAGTGAAACATCCGGGACAGGTTCACCCCTCCACTTT.

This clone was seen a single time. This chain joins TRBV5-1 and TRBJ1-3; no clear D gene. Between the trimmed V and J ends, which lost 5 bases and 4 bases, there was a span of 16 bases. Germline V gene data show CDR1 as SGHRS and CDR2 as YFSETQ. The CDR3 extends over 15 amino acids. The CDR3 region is CASSTSNTAGNTIYF. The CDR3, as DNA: TGCGCCAGCAGTACCAGCAACACAGCAGGAAACACCATATATTTT.

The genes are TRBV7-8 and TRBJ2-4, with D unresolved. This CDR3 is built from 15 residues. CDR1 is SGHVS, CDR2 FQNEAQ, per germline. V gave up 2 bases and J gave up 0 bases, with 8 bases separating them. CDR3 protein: CASSLRPLAKNIQYF. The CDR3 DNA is TGTGCCAGCAGCTTACGCCCTCTAGCCAAAAACATTCAGTACTTC.

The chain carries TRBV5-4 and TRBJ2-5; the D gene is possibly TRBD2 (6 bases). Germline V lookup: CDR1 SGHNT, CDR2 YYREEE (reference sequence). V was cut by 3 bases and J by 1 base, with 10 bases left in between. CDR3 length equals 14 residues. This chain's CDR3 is CASSSGGFQETQYF. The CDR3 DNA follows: TGTGCCAGCAGCTCCGGGGGTTTCCAAGAGACCCAGTACTTC.

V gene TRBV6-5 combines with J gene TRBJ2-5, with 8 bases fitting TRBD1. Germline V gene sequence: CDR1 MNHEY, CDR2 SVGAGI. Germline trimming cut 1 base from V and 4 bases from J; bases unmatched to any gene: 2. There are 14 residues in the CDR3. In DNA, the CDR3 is TGTGCCAGCAGTTACTTTGACAGGGGAGAGACCCAGTACTTC. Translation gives CASSYFDRGETQYF.

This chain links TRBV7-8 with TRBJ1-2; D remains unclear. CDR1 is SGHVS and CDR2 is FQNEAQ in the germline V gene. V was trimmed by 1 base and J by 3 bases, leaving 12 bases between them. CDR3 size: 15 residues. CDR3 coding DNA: TGTGCCAGCAGCTTAGTTGGCGGGCCCTACTATGGCTACACCTTC. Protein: CASSLVGGPYYGYTF.

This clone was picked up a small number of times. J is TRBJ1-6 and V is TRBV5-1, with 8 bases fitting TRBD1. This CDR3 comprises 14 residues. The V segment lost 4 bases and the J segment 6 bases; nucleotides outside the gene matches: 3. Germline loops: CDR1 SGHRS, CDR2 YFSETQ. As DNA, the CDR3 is TGCGCCAGCAGCCCGGACAGGGTTAATTCACCCCTCCACTTT. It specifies CASSPDRVNSPLHF.

This CDR3 reads CASSMGQPSYGYTF. In nucleotides, the CDR3 is TGTGCCAGCAGCATGGGACAGCCTTCCTATGGCTACACCTTC. The chain combines TRBV11-2 with TRBJ1-2; 7 bases agree with TRBD1. V lost 5 bases, J lost 4 bases, and 7 bases stayed unmatched. CDR3 size: 14 residues. Germline V gene lookup returns CDR1 SGHAT and CDR2 FQNNGV.

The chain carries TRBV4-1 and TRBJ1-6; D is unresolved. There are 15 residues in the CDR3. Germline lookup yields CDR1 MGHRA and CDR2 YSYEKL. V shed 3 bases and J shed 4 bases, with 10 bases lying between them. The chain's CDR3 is CASSQYTDYNSPLHF. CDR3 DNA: TGCGCCAGCAGCCAGTATACAGATTATAATTCACCCCTCCACTTT.

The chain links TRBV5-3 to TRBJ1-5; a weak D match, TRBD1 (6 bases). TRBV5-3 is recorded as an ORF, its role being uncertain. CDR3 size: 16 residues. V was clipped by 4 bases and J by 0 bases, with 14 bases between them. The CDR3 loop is CARSQHGGVSNQPQHF. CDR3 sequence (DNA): TGTGCCAGAAGCCAGCACGGGGGCGTTAGCAATCAGCCCCAGCATTTT.

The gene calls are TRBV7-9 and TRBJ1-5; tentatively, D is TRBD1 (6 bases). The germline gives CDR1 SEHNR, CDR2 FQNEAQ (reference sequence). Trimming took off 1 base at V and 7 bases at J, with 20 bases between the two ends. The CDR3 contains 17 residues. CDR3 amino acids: CASSLEFAGGEDQPQHF. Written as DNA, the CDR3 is TGTGCCAGCAGCTTAGAGTTTGCGGGGGGCGAAGACCAGCCCCAGCATTTT.

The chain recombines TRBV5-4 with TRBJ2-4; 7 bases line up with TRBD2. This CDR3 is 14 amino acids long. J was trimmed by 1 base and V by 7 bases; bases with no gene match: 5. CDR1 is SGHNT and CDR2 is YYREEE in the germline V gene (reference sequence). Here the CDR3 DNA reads TGTGCCAGCGCTCGGGGGGACGCCAAAAACATTCAGTACTTC. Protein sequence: CASARGDAKNIQYF.

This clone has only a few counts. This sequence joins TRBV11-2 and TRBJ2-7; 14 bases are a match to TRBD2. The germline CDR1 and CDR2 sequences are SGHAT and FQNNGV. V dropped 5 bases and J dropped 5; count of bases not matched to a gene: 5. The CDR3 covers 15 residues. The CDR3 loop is CASSPQGLAGDEQYF. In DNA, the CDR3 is TGTGCCAGCAGCCCGCAGGGACTAGCGGGGGACGAGCAGTACTTC.

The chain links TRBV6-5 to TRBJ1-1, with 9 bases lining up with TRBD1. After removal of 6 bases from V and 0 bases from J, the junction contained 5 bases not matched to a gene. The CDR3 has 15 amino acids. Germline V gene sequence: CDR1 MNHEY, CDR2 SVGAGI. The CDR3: CASSSQGAVNTEAFF. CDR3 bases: TGTGCCAGCAGCTCACAGGGGGCAGTGAACACTGAAGCTTTCTTT.

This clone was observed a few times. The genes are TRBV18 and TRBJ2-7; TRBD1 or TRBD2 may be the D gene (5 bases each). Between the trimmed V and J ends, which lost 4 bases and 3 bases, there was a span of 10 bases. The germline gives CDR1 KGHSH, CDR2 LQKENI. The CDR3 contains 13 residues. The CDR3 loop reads CASSRGADYEQYV. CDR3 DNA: TGTGCCAGCTCACGAGGGGCGGACTACGAGCAGTACGTC.

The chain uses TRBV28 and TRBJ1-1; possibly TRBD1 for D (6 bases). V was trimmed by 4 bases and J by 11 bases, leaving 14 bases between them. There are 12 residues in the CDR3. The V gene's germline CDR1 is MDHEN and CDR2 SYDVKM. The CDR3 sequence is CASSSWTAGAFF. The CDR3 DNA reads TGTGCCAGCAGTTCCTGGACAGCCGGCGCTTTCTTT.